What follows are 15 T cell receptor beta chains derived from one specimen sequenced in a study of T-cell reconstitution after alpha-beta-depleted transplantation in children. The authors prepared the TCRbeta library with unique molecular identifiers. TCRdb re-called the PCR reads with MiXCR, one entry per CDR3 protein. The sample shows some 340,000 distinct CDR3 sequences, about a tenth of them seen only once. This sample comprised PBMCs from the stem cell graft donor, obtained from the stem cell graft. The receptor set was obtained from a human donor who donated a stem cell graft to a child with acute lymphoblastic leukemia.

The table lists this clonotype with a few counts. J is TRBJ2-7 and V is TRBV27, with TRBD2 matching 11 bases. Per germline, CDR1 MNHEY and CDR2 SMNVEV (reference sequence). The J segment lost 4 bases and the V segment lost 6 bases, leaving 8 bases of the junction unmatched. This CDR3 region has 15 residues. CDR3 nucleotide sequence: TGTGCCAGCAGCCTGACTAGCGGGATAAGTTACGAGCAGTACTTC. Translated, it gives CASSLTSGISYEQYF.

This clonotype was detected ten times or more. V and J are TRBV7-2 and TRBJ1-2; no definite D call. From germline, CDR1 is SGHTA and CDR2 FQGNSA. V lost 5 bases and J 7 bases, leaving 11 bases between the germline ends. The CDR3 totals 12 residues. The CDR3 here is CASSLDVGGYTF. CDR3 DNA: TGTGCCAGCAGCCTGGATGTAGGTGGCTACACCTTC. The variable domain in full, with the rest retrieved from reference TRBV7-2 and TRBJ1-2, is GAGVSQSPSNKVTEKGKDVELRCDPISGHTALYWYRQSLGQGLEFLIYFQGNSAPDKSGLPSDRFSAERTGGSVSTLTIQRTQQEDSAVYLCASSLDVGGYTFGSGTRLTVV.

The rearrangement joins TRBV27 to TRBJ2-2; no definite D call. The CDR3 covers 15 residues. V was pared by 4 bases and J by 5 bases, with 14 bases between. Germline CDR1 is MNHEY and CDR2 is SMNVEV (reference sequence). CDR3 coding DNA: TGTGCCAGCAGTTCCTACCCGATAACAACCGGGGAGCTGTTTTTT. This sequence encodes CASSSYPITTGELFF.

The genes are TRBV29-1 and TRBJ2-7, with a weak D call TRBD2 (5 bases). Trimming pared 4 bases from V and 0 bases from J, leaving 7 bases between. Germline V CDR1 and CDR2: SQVTM, ANQGSEA. This CDR3 spans 12 amino acids. The CDR3 protein is CSVGLYSYEQYF. The CDR3 nucleotides read TGCAGCGTTGGACTATACTCCTACGAGCAGTACTTC.

The chain is built from TRBV7-6 and TRBJ2-1, with 14 bases fitting TRBD2. The CDR3 runs 15 residues. Germline assignment: CDR1 SGHVS and CDR2 FNYEAQ. V was pared by 4 bases and J by 8 bases, with 4 bases of the junction left unmatched. The CDR3 loop reads CASSWGLAGVDEQFF. In DNA, the CDR3 is TGTGCCAGCAGCTGGGGACTAGCGGGAGTAGATGAGCAGTTCTTC.

This clonotype was detected only a few times. V and J are TRBV28 and TRBJ2-7, with 9 bases matching TRBD1. CDR3 length: 13 residues. V was pared by 10 bases and J by 4 bases, with 8 bases of the junction left unmatched. CDR1 and CDR2 (germline): MDHEN, SYDVKM. The CDR3: CANLQGARYEQYF. The CDR3 DNA sequence: TGTGCCAACCTACAGGGGGCGAGGTACGAGCAGTACTTC.

This clonotype was seen a handful of times. The V and J genes are TRBV5-1 and TRBJ1-1; D might be TRBD1 (6 bases). Germline CDR1 SGHRS, CDR2 YFSETQ. This CDR3 contains 16 residues. The V end lost 4 bases, the J end lost 4 bases, and 20 bases lay between the germline ends. In DNA, the CDR3 is TGCGCCAGCAGCCAAACGGGCACTACAGGGACCACTGAAGCTTTCTTT. Its protein product is CASSQTGTTGTTEAFF.

This clonotype has at least ten counts. V usage is TRBV27 and J usage is TRBJ2-3, with no clear D. From germline, CDR1 is MNHEY and CDR2 SMNVEV (reference sequence). The CDR3 is 12 residues long. Trimming removed 6 bases at V and 4 bases at J, with 8 bases between. CDR3 in DNA: TGTGCCAGCAGATCTGGGGCAGATACGCAGTATTTT. This translates into CASRSGADTQYF.

V and J are TRBV20-1 and TRBJ1-1; no clear D. This CDR3 is 15 amino acids long. The V gene lost 6 bases and the J gene lost 1 base, with 18 bases spanning the gap. Germline CDR1 and CDR2: DFQATT and SNEGSKA (reference sequence). The CDR3 DNA follows: TGCAGTGCGGAGACCGTTGAGACCCCGAACACTGAAGCTTTCTTT. The encoded protein is CSAETVETPNTEAFF.

The chain recombines TRBV12-3 or TRBV12-4 with TRBJ2-5, with D unresolved. V lost 4 bases and J 2 bases, leaving 11 bases between the germline ends. The CDR3 has 14 amino acids. DNA for the CDR3: TGTGCCAGCAGTTGGGGTGATGTGCAAGAGACCCAGTACTTC. Protein product: CASSWGDVQETQYF.

The sample holds a few counts of this clonotype. The V call is TRBV4-3, the J call TRBJ2-1; tentatively, D is TRBD1 (6 bases). Trimming removed 1 base from V and 8 bases from J, with 12 bases in between. This CDR3 has 14 residues. The germline V gene encodes CDR1 LGHNA and CDR2 YSLEER. The chain's CDR3 is CASSQAGDGDEQFF. For the CDR3, the DNA is TGCGCCAGCAGCCAAGCAGGGGATGGGGATGAGCAGTTCTTC.

This clonotype was seen a handful of times. In nucleotides, the CDR3 is TGTGCCAGCAGCACCCGACAGGGGGCTCAGCCCCAGCATTTT. Translated, it gives CASSTRQGAQPQHF. The chain links TRBV12-3 or TRBV12-4 to TRBJ1-5; 10 bases map to TRBD1. J was trimmed by 6 bases and V by 6 bases; bases with no gene match: 5. The CDR3 length is 14 residues.

The chain recombines TRBV4-3 with TRBJ2-3, with no clear D. The CDR3 has 15 amino acids. The germline gives CDR1 LGHNA, CDR2 YSLEER. Trimming took off 1 base at V and 6 bases at J, with 14 bases between the two ends. This CDR3 reads CASSQVPQSADTQYF. CDR3 DNA: TGCGCCAGCAGCCAAGTTCCACAGAGTGCGGATACGCAGTATTTT.

V gene TRBV24-1 combines with J gene TRBJ2-7; the match to TRBD2 covers 9 bases. The V gene's germline CDR1 is KGHDR and CDR2 SFDVKD. This CDR3 region has 15 residues. The junction had 6 bases not matched to a gene; V was cut back by 3 bases and J by 4 bases. DNA for the CDR3: TGTGCCACCAGTGATCCAGGTAGCGGGAGTTACGAGCAGTACTTC. Protein product: CATSDPGSGSYEQYF.

This clonotype was counted a few times. V is TRBV12-3 or TRBV12-4 and J is TRBJ2-1; 7 nucleotides line up with TRBD2. J gave up 0 bases and V 7 bases, and 9 bases lay outside the gene matches. The CDR3 totals 16 residues. The CDR3 DNA reads TGTGCCAGCATGGGACGGGAGGCGTCCTCCTACAATGAGCAGTTCTTC. It encodes CASMGREASSYNEQFF.